Listed below are T cell receptor beta chains from one sample, sequenced in a study of cytomegalovirus exposure and HLA in healthy donors. The assay was immunoSEQ multiplex PCR, and TCRdb's table has in-frame clones only and misses some. The sample yields about 110,000 clones, approximately 58% seen once. The sequenced material came from PBMCs. Receptors were obtained from a woman in her twenties or thirties in good health and CMV-seronegative. Both conserved end residues are part of each CDR3. The D gene is left open where the match is weak.

TRBD1,TRBV7-2,CASSFRDRQETQYF
-,TRBV14,CASSPPTTGNTIYF
-,TRBV29-1,CSVLLAGPQEAQYF
-,TRBV7-3,CASSLTQDRTYEQYF
TRBD2,TRBV6-4,CASSALAGAYNEQFF
TRBD2,TRBV4-1,CASSQEVAGGHEQYF
-,TRBV6-5,CASRRTIGSSYEQYF
TRBD1,TRBV6-6,CASSWDRGEQYF
TRBD1,TRBV27,CASSLSQGADNEQFF
-,TRBV5-1,CASSESPGQDMGYTF
-,TRBV7-9,CASSLGGGPVNEKLFF
TRBD1,TRBV2,CASRIDRGATNEKLFF
TRBD1,TRBV7-2,CASSLGQGATEAFF
TRBD2,TRBV27,CASRLARHTDTQYF
TRBD1,TRBV5-1,CASSTGQGHQETQYF
TRBD2,TRBV9,CASSVTSATGELFF
TRBD2,TRBV11-2,CASSLGTSGNTDTQYF
TRBD2,TRBV10-3,CAISVGSGSSYEQYF
-,TRBV5-5,CASSFPTDEQYF
-,TRBV20-1,CSARDNYEQYF
TRBD2,TRBV30,CAWSVGGRLYEQYF
TRBD2,TRBV2,CASSESLAGTRYEQYF
TRBD1,TRBV7-6,CASSLSDRGKDNEQFF
-,TRBV5-4,CASSNALQDEQYF
TRBD1,TRBV12-5,CASGLVHGQGGTEAFF
-,TRBV28,CASSLAYRVPYEQYF
-,TRBV29-1,CSVEIQGWGSYEQYF
-,TRBV10-3,CAIGSENSGNTIYF
-,TRBV11-2,CASSPAGELFF
TRBD1,TRBV7-8,CASRGDTGGTEAFF
-,TRBV7-3,CASSLSSIVPGELFF
-,TRBV2,CASIGTGAEAFF
TRBD1,TRBV23-1,CASSVGQALNRGGNSPLHF
TRBD2,TRBV5-1,CASSSGGGEQYF
TRBD1,TRBV7-3,CASSRDRWETQYF
TRBD2,TRBV6-4,CASSSLAGDQNEQFF
TRBD2,TRBV5-6,CASSLTSGRQYEQFF
-,TRBV5-1,CASSVKGLGPVGELFF
TRBD1,TRBV5-1,CASSSRTGGNEQFF
-,TRBV18,CASSTLTHMNTEAFF
TRBD1,TRBV9,CASSVGGRGQGTGELFF
-,TRBV2,CASSEASPDINYGYTF
-,TRBV18,CASSPLLSTDTQYF
-,TRBV28,CASSRPVLYTGELFF
TRBD2,TRBV7-2,CASSLATGLADAKNIQYF
TRBD1,TRBV6-5,CASRDRVFGEQYF
TRBD1,TRBV28,CASMLNRDRGFSYNSPLHF
TRBD1,TRBV25-1,CASSALQGRWPADTQYF
-,TRBV11-2,CASSDQTGVYGYTF
-,TRBV30,CAWSVQSRQPQHF
-,TRBV9,CASSPEGGTNTGELFF
TRBD1,TRBV13,CASSGPGQGSSYEQYF
-,TRBV2,CASSYTRYNEQFF
TRBD2,TRBV19,CASSTVLAGSSGANVLTF
TRBD2,TRBV9,CASSVGSGGIYEQYF
-,TRBV6-1,CASSGWMGADQPQHF
-,TRBV7-6,CASSLDRNQPQHF
-,TRBV7-9,CASSSILRVGETQYF
-,TRBV6-4,CASSDVAGSQYNEQFF